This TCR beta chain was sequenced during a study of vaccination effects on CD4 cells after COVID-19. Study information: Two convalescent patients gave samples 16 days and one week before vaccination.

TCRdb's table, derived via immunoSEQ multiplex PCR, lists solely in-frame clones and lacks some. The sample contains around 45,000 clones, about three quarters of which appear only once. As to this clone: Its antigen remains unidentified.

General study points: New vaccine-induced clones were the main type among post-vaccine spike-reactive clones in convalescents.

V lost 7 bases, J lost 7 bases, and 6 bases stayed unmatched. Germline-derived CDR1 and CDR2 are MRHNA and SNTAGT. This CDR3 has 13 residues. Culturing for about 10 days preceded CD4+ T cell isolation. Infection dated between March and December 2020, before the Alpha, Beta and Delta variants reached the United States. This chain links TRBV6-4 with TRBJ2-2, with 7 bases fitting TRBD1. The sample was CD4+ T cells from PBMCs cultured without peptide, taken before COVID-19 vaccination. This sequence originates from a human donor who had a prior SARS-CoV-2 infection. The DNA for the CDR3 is TGTGCCAGCATCGACAGGGTAAACGGGGAGCTGTTTTTT. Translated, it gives CASIDRVNGELFF.